The 5 T cell receptor beta chains below were found in one sample sequenced in a study of blood T cell repertoires in COVID-19 (dated by TCRdb to 2018 to 2021). Receptor libraries were prepared by the immunoSEQ multiplex PCR assay. In its TCRdb copy, this immuneACCESS table keeps in-frame sequences only and misses some clones. Where compared with another copy, unresolved V genes explain less than half of these, and the others have no known cause. The sample yields approximately 240,000 clones; 70% to 85% were counted once. Clones ranked in the top ten supply 1.3% of the sample. The sample taken for sequencing was PBMCs or T cells enriched from blood (not recorded which). The receptor source for this set is a woman in her thirties or forties with acute COVID-19.

This clone was picked up one time. This sequence joins TRBV19 and TRBJ2-2; D unclear. This CDR3 spans 14 amino acids. V was pared by 5 bases and J by 3 bases, with 10 bases between. The V gene's germline CDR1 is LNHDA and CDR2 SQIVND (reference sequence). CDR3 residues: CASSVPQYTGELFF. The CDR3 DNA is TGTGCCAGTAGTGTCCCCCAGTACACCGGGGAGCTGTTTTTT.

The chain couples TRBV5-6 to TRBJ1-1; D is unresolved. Germline V gene data show CDR1 as SGHDT and CDR2 as YYEEEE. The ends were cut back, 1 base at V and 0 bases at J, with 4 bases in the middle. The CDR3 extends over 13 amino acids. This CDR3 reads CASSLLVNTEAFF. CDR3 sequence (DNA): TGTGCCAGCAGCTTGTTAGTGAACACTGAAGCTTTCTTT.

The chain has TRBV6-1 and TRBJ2-2; D remains ambiguous. CDR1 is MNHNS, CDR2 SASEGT, per germline. This CDR3 has 15 amino acids. V lost 0 bases and J 4 bases, leaving 9 bases between the germline ends. For the CDR3, the DNA is TGTGCCAGCAGTGAAGCATCCGGGTTCACCGGGGAGCTGTTTTTT. Its translation is CASSEASGFTGELFF.

This clone was seen just once. The rearrangement uses TRBV5-6 and TRBJ1-2; 7 nucleotides align to TRBD1. V was clipped by 0 bases and J by 4 bases; unmatched bases: 9. CDR1 is SGHDT and CDR2 is YYEEEE in the germline V gene. The CDR3 sequence is 16 residues long. CDR3 residues: CASSLAGQVGSYGYTF. The DNA for the CDR3 is TGTGCCAGCAGCTTGGCCGGACAGGTGGGAAGCTATGGCTACACCTTC.

In its sample, this clone was seen a few times. The chain combines TRBV19 with TRBJ1-1; D is possibly TRBD1 (5 bases). This CDR3 spans 15 amino acids. Germline-derived CDR1 and CDR2 are LNHDA and SQIVND (reference sequence). Trimming pared 5 bases from V and 9 bases from J, leaving 22 bases between. CDR3 DNA sequence: TGTGCCAGTAGTTCAAGACAGCTTACGGGGGGACAAGCTTTCTTT. This gives the protein CASSSRQLTGGQAFF.